This T cell receptor (beta chain) derives from a study of cytotoxic CD8 clonotypes in ibrutinib-treated CLL. As for the study in general: Following treatment for a median about 12 months, range 6 to 36, response samples were then taken.

V lost 0 bases and J lost 16, with 16 bases in between. The CDR3 covers 13 residues. The repertoire was sequenced with immunoSEQ multiplex PCR; TCRdb's copy has only in-frame clones and lacks some. The repertoire holds fewer than 45,000 clones, with 55% to 75% as singletons. Findings of the study overall: Public clonotypes, an uncommon group, contracted or remained stable on treatment.

A few counts support this clone. The antigen is not known. This receptor was obtained from a human donor with chronic lymphocytic leukemia. The sample here was PBMCs, taken at disease progression, from a patient treated with ibrutinib. This rearrangement joins TRBV5-3 to TRBJ1-4, with unresolved D. TRBV5-3 is an open reading frame whose function is uncertain. The CDR3 sequence is CARSLDRAGLWFF. In DNA form, the CDR3 reads TGTGCCAGAAGCTTGGATCGCGCCGGGCTCTGGTTTTTT.